The rows below give T cell receptor beta chains drawn from one sample of a study of blood T cell repertoires in COVID-19. The protocol was immunoSEQ multiplex PCR, while the TCRdb copy is restricted to in-frame clones and leaves out a portion. The sample carries roughly 150,000 clones, around 90% recorded once. Sequencing was done on a sample of peripheral blood. The receptors stem from a man in his fifties who had recovered from COVID-19. Both conserved end residues are part of each CDR3. D genes are given only for firm matches. The listing skips clone size in some rows; elsewhere it reads once, few, many or a size class.

V	D	J	size	CDR3	DNA
TRBV12-3/TRBV12-4	NA	TRBJ1-2	NA	CASSFTGNYGYTF	TGTGCCAGCAGTTTTACCGGGAACTATGGCTACACCTTC
TRBV7-3	TRBD2	TRBJ2-3	NA	CASSSGARLAGGTDTQYF	TGTGCCAGCAGCTCCGGGGCCCGACTAGCGGGGGGCACAGATACGCAGTATTTT
TRBV2	NA	TRBJ2-2	NA	CASRTGPGELFF	TGTGCCAGCAGGACAGGCCCCGGGGAGCTGTTTTTT
TRBV12-3/TRBV12-4	NA	TRBJ2-1	NA	CASSALGASQFF	TGTGCCAGCAGTGCTTTAGGGGCTAGTCAGTTCTTC
TRBV10-2	TRBD1	TRBJ1-2	NA	CASRDSGTGVGYGYTF	TGCGCCAGCAGAGACTCCGGGACAGGGGTGGGCTATGGCTACACCTTC
TRBV28	NA	TRBJ1-3	once	CASSPNPGRRSSGNTIYF	TGTGCCAGCAGTCCGAACCCAGGACGGAGGAGCTCTGGAAACACCATATATTTT
TRBV5-1	NA	TRBJ1-2	NA	CASSLPGDGYTF	TGCGCCAGCAGCCTACCAGGGGATGGCTACACCTTC
TRBV28	NA	TRBJ2-1	many	CASSFITFNNEQFF	TGTGCCAGCAGTTTCATCACTTTTAATAATGAGCAGTTCTTC
TRBV9	NA	TRBJ1-1	NA	CASSPRGINTEAFF	TGTGCCAGCAGCCCACGAGGGATTAACACTGAAGCTTTCTTT
TRBV7-6	TRBD1	TRBJ2-7	NA	CASSRYQGQGSYEQYF	TGTGCCAGCAGCCGGTACCAGGGACAGGGTTCCTACGAGCAGTACTTC
TRBV4-3	TRBD2	TRBJ2-7	NA	CASSQEALAGVTNEQYF	TGCGCCAGCAGCCAAGAGGCACTAGCGGGAGTGACGAACGAGCAGTACTTC
TRBV6-2/TRBV6-3	TRBD1	TRBJ1-5	NA	CASSELRGRIQPQHF	TGTGCCAGCAGCGAACTCAGGGGGCGGATTCAGCCCCAGCATTTT
TRBV9	NA	TRBJ2-2	NA	CASSVRNTGELFF	TGTGCCAGCAGCGTACGTAACACCGGGGAGCTGTTTTTT
TRBV9	TRBD1	TRBJ2-2	NA	CASSLGEGRGRNTGELFF	TGTGCCAGCAGCCTAGGCGAGGGCAGGGGGCGAAACACCGGGGAGCTGTTTTTT
TRBV28	NA	TRBJ1-2	NA	CASSLPGGINYGYTF	TGTGCCAGCAGTTTGCCGGGGGGCATCAACTATGGCTACACCTTC
TRBV18	NA	TRBJ1-5	NA	CASSPGTSNQPQHF	TGTGCCAGCTCACCGGGGACAAGCAATCAGCCCCAGCATTTT
TRBV7-2	NA	TRBJ2-5	once	CASSLDPGETQYF	TGTGCCAGCAGCTTAGATCCCGGAGAGACCCAGTACTTC
TRBV27	TRBD1	TRBJ1-2	NA	CASSVRGRFYGYTF	TGTGCCAGCTCAGTCAGGGGGCGCTTCTATGGCTACACCTTC
TRBV27	TRBD2	TRBJ2-1	NA	CASSLLGLGSYNEQFF	TGTGCCAGCAGTTTACTCGGACTAGGTTCCTACAATGAGCAGTTCTTC
TRBV6-8	NA	TRBJ1-1	NA	CASRLQRAGYWTEAFF	TGTGCCAGCCGACTGCAAAGGGCAGGGTATTGGACTGAAGCTTTCTTT
TRBV7-2	NA	TRBJ2-7	NA	CASSLGHSGAYEQYF	TGTGCCAGCAGCTTAGGACATTCCGGGGCCTACGAGCAGTACTTC
TRBV18	NA	TRBJ1-2	few	CASSPVGVTLYGYTF	TGTGCCAGCTCACCCGTGGGCGTCACTTTATATGGCTACACCTTC
TRBV29-1	NA	TRBJ2-1	NA	CSVVAGGPSSYNEQFF	TGCAGCGTTGTGGCAGGAGGCCCGAGCTCCTACAATGAGCAGTTCTTC
TRBV7-3	TRBD1	TRBJ1-1	NA	CASSLDGTGGAFF	TGTGCCAGCAGCTTGGACGGGACAGGGGGAGCTTTCTTT
TRBV24-1	NA	TRBJ2-2	NA	CATSDLGDINTGELFF	TGTGCCACCAGTGATTTGGGGGACATAAACACCGGGGAGCTGTTTTTT
TRBV7-2	TRBD2	TRBJ2-7	NA	CASSLGDYRSSYEQYF	TGTGCCAGCAGCTTAGGGGACTACAGGAGCTCCTACGAGCAGTACTTC
TRBV2	NA	TRBJ2-7	NA	CASSGVSYEQYF	TGTGCCAGCAGTGGCGTATCCTACGAGCAGTACTTC
TRBV18	TRBD1	TRBJ1-5	NA	CASSPRTGGNQPQHF	TGTGCCAGCTCACCCCGGACAGGAGGCAATCAGCCCCAGCATTTT
TRBV5-8	TRBD1	TRBJ1-2	NA	CASSQWTGDGYTF	TGTGCCAGCAGCCAGTGGACAGGGGATGGCTACACCTTC